Sequencing of this TCR beta chain was carried out in a study of blood T cell repertoires in COVID-19. Across the study: The study drew acute and convalescent COVID-19 samples from the United States, Italy and Spain. PBMCs, B-cell-depleted T cells, or T cells provided the cDNA or gDNA that made up the material.

Authors' processing steps: Reference gene primers were amplified, and this amplification served to estimate nucleated cell counts. Profiled with immunoSEQ multiplex PCR; TCRdb holds only in-frame clones, not every one. The DNA gave D and trimming, while V, J and clone size come from that table. The sample has 120,000 to 150,000 clones; 75% to 85% are singletons. V gave up 3 bases and J gave up 0 bases; unmatched junction bases: 11. Germline V gene lookup returns CDR1 ENHRY and CDR2 SYGVKD. The CDR3 runs to 18 residues. The TCR was taken from a human donor with acute or convalescent COVID-19. The donor label of this sample is uncertain. The chain carries TRBV10-3 and TRBJ1-3; 7 bases fit TRBD1. Sample: peripheral blood. CDR3 amino acids: CAISDPMTGIVSGNTIYF. As DNA, the CDR3 is TGTGCCATCAGTGACCCCATGACAGGGATCGTCTCTGGAAACACCATATATTTT.